This entry lists 5 T cell receptor beta chains sequenced from one sample in a study of blood T cell repertoires in COVID-19. Measured with immunoSEQ multiplex PCR; TCRdb has only the in-frame clones, and not every one. This sample has 200,000 or so clones, with approximately 86% found just once. The sample was PBMCs or T cells enriched from blood (not recorded which). Source of these receptors: a woman between 40 and 50 years old with acute COVID-19.

The chain joins TRBV6-2 or TRBV6-3 to TRBJ2-5; 8 bases map to TRBD2. V dropped 5 bases and J dropped 5; count of bases not matched to a gene: 10. Germline V gene sequence: CDR1 MNHEY, CDR2 SVGEGT. The CDR3 consists of 15 residues. The CDR3 region is CASSPGVAGRETQYF. The DNA of the CDR3 is TGTGCCAGCAGTCCCGGGGTAGCGGGGAGGGAGACCCAGTACTTC.

This chain uses TRBV29-1 with TRBJ1-1; 9 bases are shared with TRBD1. Per germline, CDR1 SQVTM and CDR2 ANQGSEA. The CDR3 is 14 residues long. After removal of 4 bases from V and 3 bases from J, the junction contained 6 bases not matched to a gene. The CDR3, as DNA: TGCAGCGTTGTGACAGGGGGTCTGGACACTGAAGCTTTCTTT. As protein: CSVVTGGLDTEAFF.

The chain is built from TRBV10-2 and TRBJ2-5, with a weak D call TRBD1 (6 bases). Germline CDR1 reads WSHSY; CDR2 reads SAAADI. V was shortened by 7 bases and J by 4 bases, with 22 bases between the two germline ends. The CDR3 sequence is 16 residues long. The CDR3 sequence: CASNSGTSKGGETQYF. CDR3 nucleotide sequence: TGCGCCAGCAACAGCGGAACCTCTAAAGGGGGAGAGACCCAGTACTTC.

The V call is TRBV7-3, the J call TRBJ2-3, with D perhaps matching TRBD2 (5 bases). In germline, CDR1 is SGHTA, CDR2 FQGTGA. CDR3 length: 14 residues. The ends were cut back, 3 bases at V and 6 bases at J, with 13 bases in the middle. The CDR3 here is CASSFGNPADTQYF. Written as DNA, the CDR3 is TGTGCCAGCAGCTTCGGGAATCCGGCCGATACGCAGTATTTT. Looking up the rest from reference TRBV7-3 and TRBJ2-3 gives the full variable domain: GAGVSQTPSNKVTEKGKYVELRCDPISGHTALYWYRQSLGQGPEFLIYFQGTGAADDSGLPNDRFFAVRPEGSVSTLKIQRTERGDSAVYLCASSFGNPADTQYFGPGTRLTVL.

The chain employs TRBV7-2 and TRBJ2-5; 12 nucleotides agree with TRBD2. V lost 5 bases to trimming and J lost 5 bases; unmatched junction nucleotides: 12. Germline assignment: CDR1 SGHTA and CDR2 FQGNSA. CDR3 size: 17 residues. This chain's CDR3 is CASSPGGLAGRLETQYF. CDR3 in DNA: TGTGCCAGCAGCCCGGGGGGACTAGCGGGCCGGCTGGAGACCCAGTACTTC.